Following are 3 T cell receptor beta chains from one sample sequenced in a study of cytomegalovirus exposure and HLA in healthy donors. The PCR employed 60 Vbeta primers together with 13 Jbeta primers. Libraries were prepared by immunoSEQ multiplex PCR; TCRdb keeps only in-frame clonotypes and omits some of them. The table has about 140,000 clones, around four fifths seen once. Material for sequencing was PBMCs. The receptors come from a male donor in good health and CMV-seronegative.

This chain uses TRBV29-1 with TRBJ2-5, with TRBD2 matching over 8 bases. Germline V lookup: CDR1 SQVTM, CDR2 ANQGSEA. J lost 3 bases, V lost 7 bases, and 7 bases had no gene match. The CDR3 covers 13 residues. The CDR3 DNA reads as TGCAGCGCGGGAGGGCGGATGAAAGAGACCCAGTACTTC. It specifies CSAGGRMKETQYF. Looking up the rest from reference TRBV29-1 and TRBJ2-5 gives the full variable domain: SAVISQKPSRDICQRGTSLTIQCQVDSQVTMMFWYRQQPGQSLTLIATANQGSEATYESGFVIDKFPISRPNLTFSTLTVSNMSPEDSSIYLCSAGGRMKETQYFGPGTRLLVL.

The chain links TRBV18 to TRBJ2-7; no clear D gene. Germline-derived CDR1 and CDR2 are KGHSH and LQKENI. Between the trimmed V and J ends, which lost 0 bases and 4 bases, there was a span of 7 bases. The CDR3 is made up of 13 amino acids. CDR3 sequence: CASSPPARYEQYF. In DNA form, the CDR3 reads TGTGCCAGCTCACCACCGGCGAGGTACGAGCAGTACTTC.

CDR3 residues: CASSSSGSGELFF. The DNA for the CDR3 is TGTGCCAGCAGCTCGTCAGGGTCCGGGGAGCTGTTTTTT. The V call is TRBV7-3, the J call TRBJ2-2, with D possibly matching TRBD1 (5 bases). V lost 4 bases to trimming and J lost 6 bases, with 9 bases between them. CDR3 length equals 13 residues. CDR1 and CDR2 from the germline V gene are SGHTA and FQGTGA. Complete variable domain (other parts from reference TRBV7-3 and TRBJ2-2): GAGVSQTPSNKVTEKGKYVELRCDPISGHTALYWYRQSLGQGPEFLIYFQGTGAADDSGLPNDRFFAVRPEGSVSTLKIQRTERGDSAVYLCASSSSGSGELFFGEGSRLTVL.